This T cell receptor beta chain is from a study of regulatory T cells in long-lasting Graves disease. Study-wide points: Patients with persistent disease showed a bias toward TRBV28, TRBJ1-2 and TRBJ2-5.

CDR3 length: 14 residues. V lost 5 bases to trimming and J lost 1 base; unmatched junction nucleotides: 2. To note about this clonotype: Its antigen is as yet unknown. One base away lies a much larger clone, so this may be a sequencing read error. As the CDR3 is not closed by the conserved phenylalanine or tryptophan, this likely results from a read error.

Construction of the TCR beta libraries employed iRepertoire HTBI primers in conjunction with Arm-PCR of CDR3 regions. The authors' processing: Among the samples, 60 or so TRBV and around 13 TRBJ segments were identified. TCRdb processed the multiplex PCR reads anew with MiXCR; each CDR3 protein has one entry. TCRdb, not the authors, supplied the V and J calls. The table lists 680,000 or so distinct CDR3 sequences, under 20% of them singletons. Stated time point: newly diagnosed GD, antithyroid drugs for less than 3 months. PBMC RNA served as the TCR library source. The sample was also linked to a second study, of T cells in Graves' hyperthyroidism and ophthalmopathy. That work adds: The hyperthyroidism patients had all been newly diagnosed, and their disease duration was under 2 months. Their ages ranged from 18 to 65 years. HTBI primers were used for first-round RT-PCR of the TCR CDR3.

J is TRBJ2-7 and V is TRBV12-3 or TRBV12-4; the match to TRBD2 covers 10 bases. Specimen: peripheral blood mononuclear cells (PBMCs), collected at new diagnosis, from a patient treated with antithyroid drugs. This sequence originates from a woman aged 30 to 39 with Graves disease. CDR3 nucleotides: TGTGCCAGCAGTACTAGCGGGGCGTCCTACGAGCAGTACCTC. Its translation is CASSTSGASYEQYL.